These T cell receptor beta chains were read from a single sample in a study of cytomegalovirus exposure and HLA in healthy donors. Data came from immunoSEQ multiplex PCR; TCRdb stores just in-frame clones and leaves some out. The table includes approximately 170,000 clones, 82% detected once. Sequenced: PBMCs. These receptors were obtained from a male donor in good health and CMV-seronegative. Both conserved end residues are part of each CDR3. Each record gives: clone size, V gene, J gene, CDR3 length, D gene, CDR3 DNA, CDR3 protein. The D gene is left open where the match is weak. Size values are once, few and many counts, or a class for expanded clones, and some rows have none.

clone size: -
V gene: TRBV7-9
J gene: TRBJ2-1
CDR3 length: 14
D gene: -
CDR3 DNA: TGTGCCAGCAGCCAGGTGGTAGGCATCCATGAGCAGTTCTTC
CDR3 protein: CASSQVVGIHEQFF

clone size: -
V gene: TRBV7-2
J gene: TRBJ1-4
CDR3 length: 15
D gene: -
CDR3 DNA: TGTGCCAGCAGCCCTAGGTACGGGGAGGATGAAAAACTGTTTTTT
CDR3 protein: CASSPRYGEDEKLFF

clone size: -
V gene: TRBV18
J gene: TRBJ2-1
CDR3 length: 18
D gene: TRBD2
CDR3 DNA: TGTGCCAGCGCCCCGGGACTAGCGGGAGTTCGGTCCTACAATGAGCAGTTCTTC
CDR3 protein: CASAPGLAGVRSYNEQFF

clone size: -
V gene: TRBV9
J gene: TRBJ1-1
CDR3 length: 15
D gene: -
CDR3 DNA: TGTGCCAGCAGCGTAGGTCCTGACATGAACACTGAAGCTTTCTTT
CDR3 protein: CASSVGPDMNTEAFF

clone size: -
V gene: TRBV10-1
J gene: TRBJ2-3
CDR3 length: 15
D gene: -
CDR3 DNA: TGCGCCAGCAGTGAATTGAGAGGGTCTGGGGATACGCAGTATTTT
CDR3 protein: CASSELRGSGDTQYF

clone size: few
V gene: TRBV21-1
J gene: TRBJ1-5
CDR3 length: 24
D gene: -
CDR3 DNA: TGTGCCAGCAGCACACACGACGCGGGAGGAGGATCAGGAAAACAGGGTTCGAGCAATCAGCCCCAGCATTTT
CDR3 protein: CASSTHDAGGGSGKQGSSNQPQHF

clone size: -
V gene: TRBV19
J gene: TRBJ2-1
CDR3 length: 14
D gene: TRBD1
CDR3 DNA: TGTGCCAGTAGTATAGGGAGACAGGGCAATGAGCAGTTCTTC
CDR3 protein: CASSIGRQGNEQFF

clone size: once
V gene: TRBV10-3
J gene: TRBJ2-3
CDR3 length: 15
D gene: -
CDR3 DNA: TGTGCCATCAGTGAGGGACAGTCTAGCACAGATACGCAGTATTTT
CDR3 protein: CAISEGQSSTDTQYF

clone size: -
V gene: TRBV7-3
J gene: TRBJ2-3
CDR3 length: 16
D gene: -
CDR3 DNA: TGTGCCAGCAGCTCAGACAGAAACCCAAACTCAGATACGCAGTATTTT
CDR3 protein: CASSSDRNPNSDTQYF

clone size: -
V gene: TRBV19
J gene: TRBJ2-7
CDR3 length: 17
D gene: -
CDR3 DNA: TGTGCCAGTAGTACCCTACCTATGGGGGGGCGAAGCTACGAGCAGTACTTC
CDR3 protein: CASSTLPMGGRSYEQYF

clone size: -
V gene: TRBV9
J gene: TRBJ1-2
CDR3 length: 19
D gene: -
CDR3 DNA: TGTGCCAGCAGCGTAGGGGGAAGGGTAGCCAGGGAAAAAGTCTATGGCTACACCTTC
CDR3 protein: CASSVGGRVAREKVYGYTF

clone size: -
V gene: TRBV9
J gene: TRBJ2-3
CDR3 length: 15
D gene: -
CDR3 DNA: TGTGCCAGCAGCGTTGCCGGGGGTAGCACAGATACGCAGTATTTT
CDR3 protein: CASSVAGGSTDTQYF

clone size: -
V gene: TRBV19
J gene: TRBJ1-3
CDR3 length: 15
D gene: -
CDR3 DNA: TGTGCCAGTAGTGTCCGGGACAACTCTGGAAACACCATATATTTT
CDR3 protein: CASSVRDNSGNTIYF

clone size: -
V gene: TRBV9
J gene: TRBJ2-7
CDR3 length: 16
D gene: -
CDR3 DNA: TGTGCCAGCAGCGTAGATTTAGGGGGGGGAAACTACGAGCAGTACTTC
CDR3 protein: CASSVDLGGGNYEQYF

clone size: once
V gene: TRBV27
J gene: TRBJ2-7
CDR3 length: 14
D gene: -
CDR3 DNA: TGTGCCAGCTGGGAGGCAGGCCCTCCCTACGAGCAGTACTTC
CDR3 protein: CASWEAGPPYEQYF

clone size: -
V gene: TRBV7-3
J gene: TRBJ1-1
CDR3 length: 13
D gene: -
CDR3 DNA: TGTGCCTCTCAAGGGGCTCGGGACACTGAAGCTTTCTTT
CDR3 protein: CASQGARDTEAFF

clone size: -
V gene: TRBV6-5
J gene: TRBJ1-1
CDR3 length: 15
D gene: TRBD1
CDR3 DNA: TGTGCCAGCAGTGGACAGGGGGCGGGGAACACTGAAGCTTTCTTT
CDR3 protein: CASSGQGAGNTEAFF

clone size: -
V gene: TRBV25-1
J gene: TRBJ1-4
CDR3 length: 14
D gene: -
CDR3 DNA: TGTGCCAGCAGCGCCGGGACACAGTCGGTAAAACTGTTTTTT
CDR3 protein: CASSAGTQSVKLFF

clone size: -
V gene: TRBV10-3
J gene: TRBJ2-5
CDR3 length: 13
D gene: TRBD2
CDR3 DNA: TGTGCCATCAAGCGGGGGGACCAAGAGACCCAGTACTTC
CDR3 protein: CAIKRGDQETQYF

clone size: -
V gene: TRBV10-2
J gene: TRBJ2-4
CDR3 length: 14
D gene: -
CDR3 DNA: TGCGCCAGCAGTCCCGGGGAAGCCAAAAACATTCAGTACTTC
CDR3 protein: CASSPGEAKNIQYF

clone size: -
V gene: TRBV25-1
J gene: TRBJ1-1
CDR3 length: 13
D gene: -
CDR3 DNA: TGTGCCAGCAATAGAGGAACGAACACTGAAGCTTTCTTT
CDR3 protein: CASNRGTNTEAFF

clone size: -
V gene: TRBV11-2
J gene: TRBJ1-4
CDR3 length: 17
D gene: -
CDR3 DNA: TGTGCCAGCAGCTTACGCCGGGGAGGGGGGCGAGGTGAAAAACTGTTTTTT
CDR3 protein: CASSLRRGGGRGEKLFF

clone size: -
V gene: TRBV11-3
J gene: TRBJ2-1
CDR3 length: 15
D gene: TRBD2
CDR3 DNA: TGTGCCAGCAGCCTCGGCGGGAGTAGGGTAAATGAGCAGTTCTTC
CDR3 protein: CASSLGGSRVNEQFF

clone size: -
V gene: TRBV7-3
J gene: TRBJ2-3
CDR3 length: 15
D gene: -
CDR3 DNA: TGTGCCAGCAGCCCAGGGACATTCAGCACAGATACGCAGTATTTT
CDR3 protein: CASSPGTFSTDTQYF

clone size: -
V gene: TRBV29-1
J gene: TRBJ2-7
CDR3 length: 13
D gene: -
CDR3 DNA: TGCAGCGTTGAACCTAGCCACGGATACGAGCAGTACTTC
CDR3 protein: CSVEPSHGYEQYF

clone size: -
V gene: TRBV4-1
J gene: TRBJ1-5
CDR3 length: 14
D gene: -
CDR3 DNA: TGCGCCAGCAGCCCAGTCGGGGGCAATCAGCCCCAGCATTTT
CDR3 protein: CASSPVGGNQPQHF

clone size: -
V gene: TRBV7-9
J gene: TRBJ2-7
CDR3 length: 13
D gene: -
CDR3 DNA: TGTGCCTCAAACCGGGACAACTCCTACGAGCAGTACTTC
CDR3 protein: CASNRDNSYEQYF

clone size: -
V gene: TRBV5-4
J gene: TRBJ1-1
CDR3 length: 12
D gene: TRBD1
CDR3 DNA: TGTGCCAGCAGGGACAGGACGGCTGAAGCTTTCTTT
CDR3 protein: CASRDRTAEAFF

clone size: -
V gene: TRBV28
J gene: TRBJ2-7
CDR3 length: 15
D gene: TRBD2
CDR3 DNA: TGTGCCAGCAGTTTTTCCCTAGCGGGAAGGTACGAGCAGTACTTC
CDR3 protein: CASSFSLAGRYEQYF

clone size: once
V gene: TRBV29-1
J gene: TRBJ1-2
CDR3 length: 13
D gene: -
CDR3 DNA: TGCAGCGTTGAAAAAACAGGGAGCTATGGCTACACCTTC
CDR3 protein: CSVEKTGSYGYTF

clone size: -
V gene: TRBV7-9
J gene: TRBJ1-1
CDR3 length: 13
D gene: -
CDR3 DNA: TGTTCCAGCAGCTTATCTCCGTCAGCTGAAGCTTTCTTT
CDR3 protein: CSSSLSPSAEAFF

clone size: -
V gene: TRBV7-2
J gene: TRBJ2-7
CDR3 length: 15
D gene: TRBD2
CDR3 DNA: TGTGCCAGCAGCTTAACTAGCGGGAGCTCCTACGAGCAGTACTTC
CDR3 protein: CASSLTSGSSYEQYF

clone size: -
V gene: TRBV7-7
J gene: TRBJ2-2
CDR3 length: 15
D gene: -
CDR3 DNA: TGTGCCAGCAGACAAGGAGGGCCGAACACCGGGGAGCTGTTTTTT
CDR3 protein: CASRQGGPNTGELFF

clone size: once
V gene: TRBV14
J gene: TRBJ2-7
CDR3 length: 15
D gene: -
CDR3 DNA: TGTGCCAGCAGCCAATCTTGGGACACACTCTACGAGCAGTACTTC
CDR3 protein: CASSQSWDTLYEQYF

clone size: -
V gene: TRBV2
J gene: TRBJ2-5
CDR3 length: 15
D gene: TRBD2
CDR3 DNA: TGTGCCAGCAGGCCGACTAGCGGGCCTCAAGAGACCCAGTACTTC
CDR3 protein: CASRPTSGPQETQYF

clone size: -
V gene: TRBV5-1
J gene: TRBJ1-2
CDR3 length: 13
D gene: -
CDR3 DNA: TGCGCCAGCAGCTTGGACACTAACTATGGCTACACCTTC
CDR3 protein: CASSLDTNYGYTF

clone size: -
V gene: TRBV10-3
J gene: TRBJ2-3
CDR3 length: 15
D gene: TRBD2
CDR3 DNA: TGTGCCATCAGCACTAGCGGAGGCCTCCCAGATACGCAGTATTTT
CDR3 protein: CAISTSGGLPDTQYF

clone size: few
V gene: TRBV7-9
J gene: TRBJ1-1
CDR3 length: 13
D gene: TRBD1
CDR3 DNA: TGTTCCAGCAGCTTGCAGGGGGCGACTGAAGCTTTCTTT
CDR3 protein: CSSSLQGATEAFF

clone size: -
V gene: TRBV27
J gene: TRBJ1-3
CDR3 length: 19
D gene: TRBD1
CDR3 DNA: TGTGCCAGCAGTTTGGATGCGTGGGACAGGGGAGGATCTGGAAACACCATATATTTT
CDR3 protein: CASSLDAWDRGGSGNTIYF

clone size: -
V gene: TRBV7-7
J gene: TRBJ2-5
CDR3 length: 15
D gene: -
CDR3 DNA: TGTGCCAGCAGCTTAGGGGCTGGGAGACAAGAGACCCAGTACTTC
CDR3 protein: CASSLGAGRQETQYF